One and the same sample provided the 4 T cell receptor beta chains below, sequenced in a study of T cells in Graves' hyperthyroidism and ophthalmopathy. Amplification targeted TCR beta CDR3 regions from RNA transcripts. During a first-round RT-PCR of the TCR CDR3, the HTBI primer set was used. Via MiXCR, TCRdb re-called the multiplex PCR reads, giving one row per CDR3 protein. The table includes hundreds of thousands of distinct CDR3 sequences, approximately 14% detected once. Sequencing was done on a sample of blood. Receptor source: a young woman with Graves' hyperthyroidism.

This clonotype was detected many times. The V and J genes are TRBV20-1 and TRBJ2-3, with a tentative D call TRBD2 (6 bases). Germline CDR1 DFQATT, CDR2 SNEGSKA (reference sequence). The V end was cut by 3 bases, the J end by 3 bases, with 10 bases between. The CDR3 sequence is 13 residues long. The DNA for the CDR3 is TGCAGTGCTAGGGGGGGTCTGACAGATACGCAGTATTTT. It translates to CSARGGLTDTQYF.

The J gene is TRBJ2-2, the V gene TRBV10-2; D may correspond to TRBD1 or TRBD2 (5 bases each). The germline V gene encodes CDR1 WSHSY and CDR2 SAAADI. The CDR3 is made up of 12 amino acids. CDR3 nucleotide sequence: TGCGCAGGACGGGTGGGGGAGGGGGAGCTGTTTTTT. It encodes CAGRVGEGELFF.

The chain joins TRBV27 to TRBJ1-5, with D perhaps matching TRBD1 (5 bases). CDR1 and CDR2 from the germline V gene are MNHEY and SMNVEV (reference sequence). Trimming left V 5 bases short and J 6 bases short, with 17 bases between. This CDR3 is 15 amino acids long. The CDR3 DNA reads TGTGCCAGCAGTCGCGTCCCTTTGGGGGGTCAGCCCCAGCATTTT. Translating it yields CASSRVPLGGQPQHF.

The rearrangement uses TRBV7-9 and TRBJ1-2, with TRBD1 identical over 8 bases. In germline, CDR1 is SEHNR, CDR2 FQNEAQ (reference sequence). V lost 3 bases to trimming and J lost 6 bases; unmatched junction nucleotides: 6. This CDR3 region has 14 residues. The CDR3 DNA reads as TGTGCCAGCAGCTTGTCTGGGGGACAGGATGGCTACACCTTC. As protein: CASSLSGGQDGYTF.